This T cell receptor (beta chain) was found in a study of cytomegalovirus exposure and HLA in healthy donors. Study overall: Early released data had tens of millions of unique TCRs, all coming from HLA-typed donors. Study results and limitations: TCR beta chain V- and J-gene trimming was linked, in a later analysis, to a missense variant in DCLRE1C. One later analysis reportedly identified an Asian-associated ancestry cluster that showed fewer N-insertions than the approximately 710-donor mean. Among TCR beta chains of equal frequency, HLA-associated ones were more clonally expanded in a later analysis.

A word on this clone: Antigen unknown.

The CDR3 is made up of 14 amino acids. The V gene lost 7 bases and the J gene lost 4 bases, with 13 bases spanning the gap. Germline V gene sequence: CDR1 MNHNS, CDR2 SASEGT. The PCR employed 60 Vbeta primers together with 13 Jbeta primers. Assay used: immunoSEQ multiplex PCR; TCRdb lists only in-frame clones, some missing. The sample records nearly 200,000 clones, around 73% being singletons. The chain uses TRBV6-1 and TRBJ1-4; D possibly corresponds to TRBD1 (6 bases). The clonotype originates from a woman in her twenties or thirties in good health and CMV-seropositive. The sample was PBMCs. This CDR3 reads CASTPDRFNEKLFF. CDR3 nucleotide sequence: TGTGCCAGCACCCCAGACAGGTTTAATGAAAAACTGTTTTTT.